Listed below are T cell receptor beta chains from one sample, sequenced in a study of blood T cell repertoires in COVID-19. Clones were read by immunoSEQ multiplex PCR, and TCRdb kept only the in-frame ones, dropping some. The sample carries some 180,000 clones, roughly 85% recorded once. Sequencing was carried out using peripheral blood. The receptor source for this set is a man in his sixties with active or convalescent COVID-19. Both conserved end residues are part of each CDR3. D genes are given only for firm matches. Expanded clones get a size class; other rows say once, few or many, or leave the size out.

j_gene	d_gene	len	v_gene	abundance	CDR3aa	CDR3nt
TRBJ2-7	.	12	TRBV5-1	.	CASSVNSQEQYF	TGCGCCAGCAGTGTTAACAGCCAGGAGCAGTACTTC
TRBJ1-2	.	13	TRBV7-2	many	CASSLSLRGGYTF	TGTGCCAGCAGCTTATCCCTCAGGGGAGGCTACACCTTC
TRBJ2-2	.	13	TRBV7-2	.	CASRTRVTGELFF	TGTGCCAGCCGGACGCGGGTCACCGGGGAGCTGTTTTTT
TRBJ1-2	TRBD1	15	TRBV5-5	.	CASSAGTGGNYGYTF	TGTGCCAGCAGCGCCGGGACAGGGGGCAACTATGGCTACACCTTC
TRBJ1-3	.	15	TRBV23-1	.	CASSQSPGTGNTIYF	TGCGCCAGCAGTCAATCGCCAGGGACTGGAAACACCATATATTTT
TRBJ2-1	.	15	TRBV21-1	.	CASSSRDRGGDEQFF	TGTGCCAGCAGCTCCCGGGACAGGGGAGGAGATGAGCAGTTCTTC
TRBJ1-1	.	13	TRBV24-1	.	CATSDLQGTEAFF	TGTGCCACCAGTGATTTACAGGGTACTGAAGCTTTCTTT
TRBJ1-3	.	14	TRBV19	few	CASLPGGTGNTIYF	TGTGCCAGCCTCCCGGGGGGGACTGGAAACACCATATATTTT
TRBJ1-2	TRBD1	14	TRBV5-1	.	CASSRTGRDYGYTF	TGCGCCAGCAGCAGGACAGGGCGAGACTATGGCTACACCTTC
TRBJ2-7	.	11	TRBV2	.	CASSLAYEQYF	TGTGCCAGCAGTTTAGCCTACGAGCAGTACTTC
TRBJ1-2	.	14	TRBV5-4	few	CASSSAWEGSGYTF	TGTGCCAGCAGCTCGGCCTGGGAGGGATCGGGCTACACCTTC
TRBJ1-5	.	14	TRBV2	.	CASSDTYSNQPQHF	TGTGCCAGCAGTGACACTTATAGCAATCAGCCCCAGCATTTT
TRBJ1-4	.	14	TRBV7-9	.	CASSLAAANEKLFF	TGTGCCAGCAGCTTAGCGGCAGCTAATGAAAAACTGTTTTTT
TRBJ1-1	.	15	TRBV14	.	CASSQDWAENTEAFF	TGTGCCAGCAGCCAAGATTGGGCAGAGAACACTGAAGCTTTCTTT
TRBJ2-1	.	16	TRBV7-9	.	CASSGISGSSYNEQFF	TGTGCCAGCAGCGGCATTAGCGGCAGCTCCTACAATGAGCAGTTCTTC
TRBJ1-3	.	16	TRBV9	.	CASSSVPGIVGNTIYF	TGTGCCAGCAGCTCGGTTCCAGGCATAGTTGGAAACACCATATATTTT